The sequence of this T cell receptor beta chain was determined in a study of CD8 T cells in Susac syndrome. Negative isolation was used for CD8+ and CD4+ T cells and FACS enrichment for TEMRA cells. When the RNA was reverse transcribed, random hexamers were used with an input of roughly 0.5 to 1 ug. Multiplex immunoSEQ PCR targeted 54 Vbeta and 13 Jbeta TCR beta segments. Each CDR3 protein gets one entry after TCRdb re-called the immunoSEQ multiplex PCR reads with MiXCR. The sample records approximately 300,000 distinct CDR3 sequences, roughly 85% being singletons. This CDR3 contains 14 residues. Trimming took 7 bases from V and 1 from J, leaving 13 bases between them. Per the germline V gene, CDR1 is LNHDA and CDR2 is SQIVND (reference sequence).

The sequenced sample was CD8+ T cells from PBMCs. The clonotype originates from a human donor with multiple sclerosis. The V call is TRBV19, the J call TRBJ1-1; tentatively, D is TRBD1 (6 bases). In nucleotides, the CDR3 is TGTGCCAGTACCTGGGGACACGGGAACACTGAAGCTTTCTTT. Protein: CASTWGHGNTEAFF.